What follows is one TCR beta chain and its context. This specimen comes from a study of blood T cell repertoires in COVID-19. Study information: Specimens from acute and convalescent COVID-19 originated in the United States, Italy and Spain.

CDR3 length: 13 residues. Per germline, CDR1 MNHEY and CDR2 SVGAGI. The germline V and J ends were trimmed by 2 bases and 2 bases, with 6 bases remaining between them. Per the authors' pipeline: Reference gene primer amplification gave estimated nucleated cell counts. Some clones are missing from TCRdb's copy, which holds only in-frame ones; the method was immunoSEQ multiplex PCR. The V and J calls and clone size were taken over from that table, and D and trimming were inferred from the DNA. The sample contains about 230,000 clones, around 84% of which appear only once. The chain recombines TRBV6-5 with TRBJ1-1, with D unclear. The sample taken for sequencing was peripheral blood. This TCR came from a woman aged 35 to 49 who had recovered from COVID-19. The CDR3 DNA sequence: TGTGCCAGCAGTTACATCGGTAACACTGAAGCTTTCTTT. Residues: CASSYIGNTEAFF.